The rows below give T cell receptor beta chains drawn from one sample of a study of a mutant IDH1 vaccine in newly diagnosed glioma. For these TCRs, the target antigens are not known. The protocol was immunoSEQ multiplex PCR, while the TCRdb copy is restricted to in-frame clones and leaves out a portion. Of 20,000 to 25,000 clones listed, almost 85% are singletons. This sample comprised PBMCs, obtained from a glioma patient whose treatment included an IDH1 peptide vaccine. The receptors shown here come from a man aged 25 to 40 with glioma. The CDR3 runs from the conserved cysteine through the conserved F or W. A D gene is named only where the DNA matches it firmly. Only part of the rows carry a size: once, few, many, or a class if the clone is expanded.

j_call: TRBJ2-3; v_call: TRBV5-4; clone_size: -; d_call: -; cdr3_nt: TGTGCCAGCAGCTGGGGGGCAGGTAGCGTAGCGGATACGCAGTATTTT; cdr3_aa: CASSWGAGSVADTQYF
j_call: TRBJ2-7; v_call: TRBV7-2; clone_size: once; d_call: TRBD1; cdr3_nt: TGTGCCAGCAGCTTTGTGACAGGGAACTACGAGCAGTACTTC; cdr3_aa: CASSFVTGNYEQYF
j_call: TRBJ2-5; v_call: TRBV5-5; clone_size: -; d_call: -; cdr3_nt: TGTGCCAGCAGCAGCTTGATATCGGAAGAGACCCAGTACTTC; cdr3_aa: CASSSLISEETQYF
j_call: TRBJ2-5; v_call: TRBV5-1; clone_size: -; d_call: -; cdr3_nt: TGCGCCAGCAGTCATGAGGGCGGCCAAGAGACCCAGTACTTC; cdr3_aa: CASSHEGGQETQYF
j_call: TRBJ2-7; v_call: TRBV5-1; clone_size: -; d_call: TRBD2; cdr3_nt: TGCGCCAGCAGCTTGGAGATGTGGGGGGGGTACGAGCAGTACTTC; cdr3_aa: CASSLEMWGGYEQYF
j_call: TRBJ1-4; v_call: TRBV7-9; clone_size: -; d_call: TRBD1; cdr3_nt: TGTGCCAGCAGCTCCAATAAGGAGGGGGCGCGCGAAAAACTGTTTTTT; cdr3_aa: CASSSNKEGAREKLFF
j_call: TRBJ1-2; v_call: TRBV9; clone_size: -; d_call: -; cdr3_nt: TGTGCCAGCAGCGTCGGACCGGTTAACTATGGCTACACCTTC; cdr3_aa: CASSVGPVNYGYTF
j_call: TRBJ1-3; v_call: TRBV7-9; clone_size: -; d_call: TRBD1; cdr3_nt: TGTGCCAGCAGCTTCCAGGGGGCTATTGGAAACACCATATATTTT; cdr3_aa: CASSFQGAIGNTIYF
j_call: TRBJ2-5; v_call: TRBV5-1; clone_size: -; d_call: TRBD2; cdr3_nt: TGCGCCAGCAGCTTAATGGGCGGGAGTCAGGAGACCCAGTACTTC; cdr3_aa: CASSLMGGSQETQYF
j_call: TRBJ1-1; v_call: TRBV5-1; clone_size: -; d_call: -; cdr3_nt: TGCGCCAGCAGCTTAGCCACCATGAACACTGAAGCTTTCTTT; cdr3_aa: CASSLATMNTEAFF
j_call: TRBJ2-3; v_call: TRBV19; clone_size: -; d_call: TRBD2; cdr3_nt: TGTGCCAGTAGTATCCCCGGGACTAGCGGGAGTGTTACGCAGTATTTT; cdr3_aa: CASSIPGTSGSVTQYF
j_call: TRBJ2-3; v_call: TRBV5-1; clone_size: -; d_call: -; cdr3_nt: TGCGCCAGCAGCGAGGACACGAGCACAGATACGCAGTATTTT; cdr3_aa: CASSEDTSTDTQYF
j_call: TRBJ1-5; v_call: TRBV15; clone_size: once; d_call: -; cdr3_nt: TGTGCCACCAGCAACAGGGTCAATCAGCCCCAGCATTTT; cdr3_aa: CATSNRVNQPQHF
j_call: TRBJ2-7; v_call: TRBV5-1; clone_size: -; d_call: -; cdr3_nt: TGCGCCAGCAGCTTGGGTACGGGAGTCAGCTACGAGCAGTACTTC; cdr3_aa: CASSLGTGVSYEQYF
j_call: TRBJ2-7; v_call: TRBV6-6; clone_size: -; d_call: -; cdr3_nt: TGTGCCAGCAGTTACTCAGGGGATCGGTCCTACGAGCAGTACTTC; cdr3_aa: CASSYSGDRSYEQYF
j_call: TRBJ2-1; v_call: TRBV2; clone_size: -; d_call: TRBD2; cdr3_nt: TGTGCCAGCAGTGCGGTCCGGGGGAGGGCCAATGAGCAGTTCTTC; cdr3_aa: CASSAVRGRANEQFF
j_call: TRBJ1-2; v_call: TRBV10-3; clone_size: -; d_call: TRBD1; cdr3_nt: TGTGCCATCAGAGTACAGGGGGCGAGAGGCTACACCTTC; cdr3_aa: CAIRVQGARGYTF
j_call: TRBJ2-7; v_call: TRBV6-1; clone_size: -; d_call: TRBD1; cdr3_nt: TGTGCCAGCAGTGAGCGACAGGGTCTCGGCGAGCAGTACTTC; cdr3_aa: CASSERQGLGEQYF
j_call: TRBJ2-1; v_call: TRBV6-5; clone_size: -; d_call: -; cdr3_nt: TGTGCCAGCTCCGATGGCGGGCGGAACAATGAGCAGTTCTTC; cdr3_aa: CASSDGGRNNEQFF
j_call: TRBJ2-3; v_call: TRBV5-4; clone_size: -; d_call: -; cdr3_nt: TGTGCCAGCAGCTTGGGGGGGCCGAATCTATCAGGAGATACGCAGTATTTT; cdr3_aa: CASSLGGPNLSGDTQYF
j_call: TRBJ2-1; v_call: TRBV9; clone_size: -; d_call: -; cdr3_nt: TGTGCCAGCAGCGACCCCAAGGGGACCGCTTGGAATGAGCAGTTCTTC; cdr3_aa: CASSDPKGTAWNEQFF
j_call: TRBJ2-3; v_call: TRBV11-2; clone_size: -; d_call: -; cdr3_nt: TGTGCCAGCAGCTTAGACAGGGGAGGAGCAGATACGCAGTATTTT; cdr3_aa: CASSLDRGGADTQYF
j_call: TRBJ1-5; v_call: TRBV5-8; clone_size: -; d_call: TRBD1; cdr3_nt: TGTGCCAGCAGCAAAATTGGGGAGGGGGCCCATCAGCCCCAGCATTTT; cdr3_aa: CASSKIGEGAHQPQHF
j_call: TRBJ2-1; v_call: TRBV2; clone_size: once; d_call: -; cdr3_nt: TGTGCCAGCAGCCACAGGGTAGACTCCTACAATGAGCAGTTCTTC; cdr3_aa: CASSHRVDSYNEQFF
j_call: TRBJ2-5; v_call: TRBV7-9; clone_size: -; d_call: TRBD1; cdr3_nt: TGTGCCAGCAGCTCCCTACAGGGGGCGGGAGAGACCCAGTACTTC; cdr3_aa: CASSSLQGAGETQYF
j_call: TRBJ2-1; v_call: TRBV5-6; clone_size: -; d_call: TRBD1; cdr3_nt: TGTGCCAGCAGCTTGGGACAGGGGGTCTACAATGAGCAGTTCTTC; cdr3_aa: CASSLGQGVYNEQFF
j_call: TRBJ2-1; v_call: TRBV9; clone_size: -; d_call: TRBD1; cdr3_nt: TGTGCCAGCAGCCCCTTTGGGGGGACAGGGTTCAATGAGCAGTTCTTC; cdr3_aa: CASSPFGGTGFNEQFF
j_call: TRBJ2-5; v_call: TRBV5-4; clone_size: -; d_call: -; cdr3_nt: TGTGCCAGCAGCTTGGGACAGACAAAAGAGACCCAGTACTTC; cdr3_aa: CASSLGQTKETQYF
j_call: TRBJ1-1; v_call: TRBV27; clone_size: -; d_call: -; cdr3_nt: TGTGCCAGCAGCCCCTGGGCGGGGAACACTGAAGCTTTCTTT; cdr3_aa: CASSPWAGNTEAFF
j_call: TRBJ2-5; v_call: TRBV7-2; clone_size: -; d_call: TRBD1; cdr3_nt: TGTGCCAGCAGCTTACTCCGGACAGGGGGCCAAGAGACCCAGTACTTC; cdr3_aa: CASSLLRTGGQETQYF
j_call: TRBJ2-3; v_call: TRBV18; clone_size: once; d_call: -; cdr3_nt: TGTGCCAGCTCGGTTGTATTCGGGACAGATACGCAGTATTTT; cdr3_aa: CASSVVFGTDTQYF
j_call: TRBJ2-7; v_call: TRBV4-1; clone_size: -; d_call: -; cdr3_nt: TGCGCCAGCAGCCACGGCAGCCCCTACGAGCAGTACTTC; cdr3_aa: CASSHGSPYEQYF
j_call: TRBJ1-5; v_call: TRBV7-2; clone_size: few; d_call: -; cdr3_nt: TGTGCCAGCAGCTGGTCTGCTAATCAGCCCCAGCATTTT; cdr3_aa: CASSWSANQPQHF
j_call: TRBJ2-6; v_call: TRBV21-1; clone_size: -; d_call: -; cdr3_nt: TGTGCCAGGACCGGGACGGGGAGCCCTGGGGCCAACGTCCTGACTTTC; cdr3_aa: CARTGTGSPGANVLTF
j_call: TRBJ1-2; v_call: TRBV6-4; clone_size: -; d_call: TRBD1; cdr3_nt: TGTGCCAGCAGTAAGGGGGCGCAGAGCTATGGCTACACCTTC; cdr3_aa: CASSKGAQSYGYTF
j_call: TRBJ1-5; v_call: TRBV5-6; clone_size: -; d_call: TRBD1; cdr3_nt: TGTGCCAGCAGCCCGCAGGGGGGGTTTCAGCCCCAGCATTTT; cdr3_aa: CASSPQGGFQPQHF